These 6 T cell receptor beta chains share one sample of origin, sequenced in a study of technical replicates of blood from a handful of donors. The protocol was immunoSEQ multiplex PCR, while the TCRdb copy is restricted to in-frame clones and leaves out a portion. The sample contains roughly 68,000 clones, roughly 90% of which appear only once. The sequenced sample was PBMCs. The receptor source for this set is a human donor in good health. Some clones in this sample may be carry-over from other donors' samples.

This chain links TRBV19 with TRBJ1-1; unclear D gene. V was cut by 4 bases and J by 6 bases, with 15 bases left in between. This CDR3 comprises 14 residues. The V gene's germline CDR1 is LNHDA and CDR2 SQIVND (reference sequence). In nucleotides, the CDR3 is TGTGCCAGTAGTACCTACGTGGAGTCCGCTGAAGCTTTCTTT. Encoded protein: CASSTYVESAEAFF.

The V and J genes are TRBV5-4 and TRBJ2-6; 8 positions agree with TRBD2. Germline CDR1 is SGHNT and CDR2 is YYREEE (reference sequence). Trimming cost V 4 bases and J 0 bases; bases outside gene matches: 6. The CDR3 is 17 residues long. The CDR3 here is CASSGTSGASGANVLTF. CDR3 sequence (DNA): TGTGCCAGCAGCGGTACTAGCGGCGCCTCTGGGGCCAACGTCCTGACTTTC.

The chain is built from TRBV5-1 and TRBJ2-2; 9 bases align to TRBD1. The ends lost 4 bases at V and 7 bases at J; junction bases unmatched: 8. This CDR3 is 15 amino acids long. Germline V CDR1 and CDR2: SGHRS, YFSETQ. The CDR3 here is CASSPGRTGDGELFF. DNA for the CDR3: TGCGCCAGCAGCCCGGGGAGGACAGGGGACGGGGAGCTGTTTTTT.

This chain uses TRBV6-1 with TRBJ1-6; 8 nucleotides match TRBD1. CDR1 and CDR2 from the germline V gene are MNHNS and SASEGT. The CDR3 covers 17 residues. The V segment lost 4 bases and the J segment 6 bases; nucleotides outside the gene matches: 11. CDR3: CASSGTDRGFRNSPLHF. The DNA of the CDR3 is TGTGCCAGCAGTGGAACCGACAGGGGATTTCGTAATTCACCCCTCCACTTT.

In its sample, this clone was seen a few times. This chain joins TRBV4-3 and TRBJ1-4; D gene uncertain. V shed 4 bases and J shed 4 bases, with 7 bases lying between them. Looked up from germline, CDR1 is LGHNA and CDR2 is YSLEER. The CDR3 has 13 residues. This CDR3 reads CASSPQLNEKLFF. The CDR3 DNA sequence: TGCGCCAGCAGCCCACAGCTTAATGAAAAACTGTTTTTT.

This chain links TRBV5-1 with TRBJ2-5, with TRBD2 matching over 8 bases. Trimming cost V 2 bases and J 5 bases; bases outside gene matches: 8. Germline V gives CDR1 SGHRS, CDR2 YFSETQ. The CDR3 consists of 15 residues. The CDR3 is CASSFNGAGVETQYF. The CDR3 DNA reads TGCGCCAGCAGCTTTAACGGAGCGGGAGTGGAGACCCAGTACTTC.